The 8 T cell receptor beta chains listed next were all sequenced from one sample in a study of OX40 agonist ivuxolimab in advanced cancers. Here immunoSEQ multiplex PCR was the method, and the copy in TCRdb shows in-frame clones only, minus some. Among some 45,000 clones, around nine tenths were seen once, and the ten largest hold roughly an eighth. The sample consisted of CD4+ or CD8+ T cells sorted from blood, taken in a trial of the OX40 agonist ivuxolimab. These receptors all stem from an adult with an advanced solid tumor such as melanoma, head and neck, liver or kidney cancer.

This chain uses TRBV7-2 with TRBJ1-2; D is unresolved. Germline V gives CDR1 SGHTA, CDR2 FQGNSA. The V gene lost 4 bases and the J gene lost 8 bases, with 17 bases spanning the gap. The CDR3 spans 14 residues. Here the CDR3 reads CASSSSSSDWGYTF. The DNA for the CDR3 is TGTGCCAGCAGCTCCTCTTCAAGCGACTGGGGCTACACCTTC.

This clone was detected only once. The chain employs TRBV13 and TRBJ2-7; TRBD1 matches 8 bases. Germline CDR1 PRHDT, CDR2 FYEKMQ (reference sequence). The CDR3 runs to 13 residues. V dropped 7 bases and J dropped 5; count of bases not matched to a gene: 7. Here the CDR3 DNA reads TGTGCCAGCACCCCCGACAGGGGCCACGAGCAGTACTTC. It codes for CASTPDRGHEQYF.

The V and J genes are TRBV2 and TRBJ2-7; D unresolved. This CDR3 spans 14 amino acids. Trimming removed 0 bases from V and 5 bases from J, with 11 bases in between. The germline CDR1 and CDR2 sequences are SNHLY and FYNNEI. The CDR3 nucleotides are TGTGCCAGCAGTGAAGCGCTTCGACCGGACGAGCAGTACTTC. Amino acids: CASSEALRPDEQYF.

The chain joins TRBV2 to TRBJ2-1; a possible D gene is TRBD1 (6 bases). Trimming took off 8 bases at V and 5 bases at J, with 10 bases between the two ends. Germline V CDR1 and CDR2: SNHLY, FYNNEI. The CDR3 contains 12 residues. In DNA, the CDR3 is TGTGCCAGCGACGGACAGCACAATGAGCAGTTCTTC. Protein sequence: CASDGQHNEQFF.

The CDR3: CASSMDLEVGFYEQYF. The CDR3 nucleotides read TGTGCCAGTAGTATGGACCTGGAGGTGGGTTTTTACGAGCAGTACTTC. This chain links TRBV19 with TRBJ2-7; possible D gene TRBD2, 5 bases. Germline V gene data show CDR1 as LNHDA and CDR2 as SQIVND (reference sequence). The CDR3 spans 16 residues. Trimming removed 3 bases at V and 4 bases at J, with 19 bases between.

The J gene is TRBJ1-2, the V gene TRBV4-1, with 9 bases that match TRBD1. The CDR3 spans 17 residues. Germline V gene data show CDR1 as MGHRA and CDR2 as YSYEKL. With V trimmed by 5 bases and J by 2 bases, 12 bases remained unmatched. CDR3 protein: CASSWDPGTGKNYGYTF. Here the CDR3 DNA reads TGCGCCAGCAGCTGGGACCCCGGGACAGGGAAAAACTATGGCTACACCTTC.

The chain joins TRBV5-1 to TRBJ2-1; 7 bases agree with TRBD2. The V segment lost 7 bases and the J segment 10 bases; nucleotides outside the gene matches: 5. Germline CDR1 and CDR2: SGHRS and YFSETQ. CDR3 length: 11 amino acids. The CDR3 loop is CASGGGSEQFF. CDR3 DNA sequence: TGCGCCAGCGGCGGGGGAAGCGAGCAGTTCTTC.

DNA of the CDR3: TGTGCCAGCAGCGTAAGCGGGACCACCTCCTACGAGCAGTACTTC. This translates into CASSVSGTTSYEQYF. This chain joins TRBV9 and TRBJ2-7; 7 bases are a match to TRBD2. The germline V gene has CDR1 SGDLS and CDR2 YYNGEE. This CDR3 has 15 amino acids. V dropped 1 base and J dropped 0; count of bases not matched to a gene: 4.